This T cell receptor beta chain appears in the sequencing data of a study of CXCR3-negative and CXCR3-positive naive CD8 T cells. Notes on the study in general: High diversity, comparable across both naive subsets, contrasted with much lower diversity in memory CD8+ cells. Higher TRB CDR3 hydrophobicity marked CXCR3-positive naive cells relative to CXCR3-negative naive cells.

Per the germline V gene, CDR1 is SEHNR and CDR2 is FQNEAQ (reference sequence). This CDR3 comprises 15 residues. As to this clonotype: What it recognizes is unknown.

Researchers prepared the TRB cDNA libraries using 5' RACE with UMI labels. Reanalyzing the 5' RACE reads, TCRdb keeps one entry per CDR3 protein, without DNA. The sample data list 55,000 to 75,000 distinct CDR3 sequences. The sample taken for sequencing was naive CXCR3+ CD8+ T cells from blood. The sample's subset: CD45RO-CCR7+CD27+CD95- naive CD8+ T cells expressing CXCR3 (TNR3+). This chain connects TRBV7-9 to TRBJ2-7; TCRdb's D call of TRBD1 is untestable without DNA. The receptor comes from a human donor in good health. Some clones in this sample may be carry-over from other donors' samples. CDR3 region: CASSPRLTGSYEQYF.